Shown below are 10 T cell receptor beta chains from a single sample sequenced in a study of T cell responses to AZD1222 COVID-19 vaccine. Data came from immunoSEQ multiplex PCR; TCRdb stores just in-frame clones and leaves some out. The sample comprises 90,000 to 120,000 clones, roughly 85% of which are singletons, and about 5% rests with the top ten. Source: peripheral blood, taken 28 days after the second AZD1222 dose. These receptors all come from an adult who received the AZD1222 COVID-19 vaccine.

This sequence joins TRBV19 and TRBJ1-1; D unresolved. The germline V and J ends were trimmed by 10 bases and 0 bases, with 15 bases remaining between them. This CDR3 spans 14 amino acids. The germline V gene encodes CDR1 LNHDA and CDR2 SQIVND (reference sequence). The CDR3 here is CATKVTTLNTEAFF. CDR3 in DNA: TGTGCCACTAAAGTGACTACTTTGAACACTGAAGCTTTCTTT.

The genes are TRBV7-2 and TRBJ1-3; 9 nucleotides agree with TRBD1. Germline CDR1 and CDR2: SGHTA and FQGNSA. CDR3 length: 16 amino acids. The V segment lost 1 base and the J segment 2 bases; nucleotides outside the gene matches: 3. The CDR3 is CASSLVGQGTGNTIYF. CDR3 nucleotides: TGTGCCAGCAGCTTAGTGGGACAGGGCACTGGAAACACCATATATTTT. The full variable domain, completed using reference TRBV7-2 and TRBJ1-3, is GAGVSQSPSNKVTEKGKDVELRCDPISGHTALYWYRQSLGQGLEFLIYFQGNSAPDKSGLPSDRFSAERTGGSVSTLTIQRTQQEDSAVYLCASSLVGQGTGNTIYFGEGSWLTVV.

In nucleotides, the CDR3 is TGTGCCAGCAGTGGAGTCCCAGGGGGCTGGAATGAAAAACTGTTTTTT. Encoded protein: CASSGVPGGWNEKLFF. The rearrangement links TRBV2 to TRBJ1-4; TRBD1 matches at 8 bases. CDR1 SNHLY and CDR2 FYNNEI come from the germline V gene. The CDR3 has 16 amino acids. V lost 4 bases to trimming and J lost 5 bases; unmatched junction nucleotides: 9. The complete variable domain, with remaining parts taken from reference TRBV2 and TRBJ1-4, reads EPEVTQTPSHQVTQMGQEVILRCVPISNHLYFYWYRQILGQKVEFLVSFYNNEISEKSEIFDDQFSVERPDGSNFTLKIRSTKLEDSAMYFCASSGVPGGWNEKLFFGSGTQLSVL.

The chain couples TRBV9 to TRBJ1-2; a weak D match, TRBD1 (5 bases). CDR3 length: 12 amino acids. With 0 bases removed from V and 8 bases from J, the gap between germline ends came to 8 bases. CDR1 and CDR2 (germline): SGDLS, YYNGEE. The CDR3 DNA follows: TGTGCCAGCAGCGTAGGCTGGGGGGGCTACACCTTC. This translates into CASSVGWGGYTF.

The chain recombines TRBV6-5 with TRBJ1-1; no clear D gene. CDR1 MNHEY and CDR2 SVGAGI come from the germline V gene. V gave up 2 bases and J gave up 7 bases, with 11 bases separating them. CDR3 size: 13 residues. CDR3: CASSYVGRSEAFF. The CDR3 region has the DNA TGTGCCAGCAGTTACGTGGGGAGGAGTGAAGCTTTCTTT.

The V gene is TRBV7-8, the J gene TRBJ2-3; the match to TRBD1 covers 7 bases. CDR3 length: 15 amino acids. Looked up from germline, CDR1 is SGHVS and CDR2 is FQNEAQ. The ends lost 4 bases at V and 2 bases at J; junction bases unmatched: 6. The CDR3 spells CASSWDRPNTDTQYF. Written as DNA, the CDR3 is TGTGCCAGCAGCTGGGACAGACCAAACACAGATACGCAGTATTTT.

The chain's CDR3 is CASRETGGAEGYTF. CDR3 nucleotide sequence: TGTGCCAGCAGAGAGACAGGGGGCGCGGAGGGCTACACCTTC. The V gene is TRBV25-1, the J gene TRBJ1-2; 10 nucleotides align to TRBD1. The CDR3 consists of 14 residues. V was pared by 6 bases and J by 8 bases, with 9 bases of the junction left unmatched. The germline V gene encodes CDR1 MGHDK and CDR2 SYGVNS.

The chain is built from TRBV19 and TRBJ2-3; 7 nucleotides match TRBD2. Germline CDR1 LNHDA, CDR2 SQIVND (reference sequence). Losses at the gene ends were 8 bases for V and 0 bases for J; bases not matched to a gene: 8. CDR3 size: 15 residues. Written as DNA, the CDR3 is TGTGCCAGTCTAAATAGCGGGCATAGCACAGATACGCAGTATTTT. Its protein product is CASLNSGHSTDTQYF.

V and J are TRBV11-1 and TRBJ2-3; D unclear. Germline lookup yields CDR1 SGHAT and CDR2 FQDESV (reference sequence). CDR3 length: 13 residues. Trimming stripped 5 bases from V and 1 base from J, with 7 bases between. CDR3 nucleotide sequence: TGTGCCAGCAGCGGCCCCGGCACAGATACGCAGTATTTT. Translation: CASSGPGTDTQYF. Using reference TRBV11-1 and TRBJ2-3 for the parts outside the CDR3, the full variable domain is EAEVAQSPRYKITEKSQAVAFWCDPISGHATLYWYRQILGQGPELLVQFQDESVVDDSQLPKDRFSAERLKGVDSTLKIQPAELGDSAMYLCASSGPGTDTQYFGPGTRLTVL.

The chain is built from TRBV4-1 and TRBJ1-5; D possibly corresponds to TRBD1 (5 bases). The CDR3 extends over 16 amino acids. Per the germline V gene, CDR1 is MGHRA and CDR2 is YSYEKL. V lost 2 bases and J lost 3, with 14 bases in between. CDR3 amino acids: CASSQTGAPSNQPQHF. The CDR3 DNA reads as TGCGCCAGCAGCCAAACCGGGGCTCCTTCCAATCAGCCCCAGCATTTT.